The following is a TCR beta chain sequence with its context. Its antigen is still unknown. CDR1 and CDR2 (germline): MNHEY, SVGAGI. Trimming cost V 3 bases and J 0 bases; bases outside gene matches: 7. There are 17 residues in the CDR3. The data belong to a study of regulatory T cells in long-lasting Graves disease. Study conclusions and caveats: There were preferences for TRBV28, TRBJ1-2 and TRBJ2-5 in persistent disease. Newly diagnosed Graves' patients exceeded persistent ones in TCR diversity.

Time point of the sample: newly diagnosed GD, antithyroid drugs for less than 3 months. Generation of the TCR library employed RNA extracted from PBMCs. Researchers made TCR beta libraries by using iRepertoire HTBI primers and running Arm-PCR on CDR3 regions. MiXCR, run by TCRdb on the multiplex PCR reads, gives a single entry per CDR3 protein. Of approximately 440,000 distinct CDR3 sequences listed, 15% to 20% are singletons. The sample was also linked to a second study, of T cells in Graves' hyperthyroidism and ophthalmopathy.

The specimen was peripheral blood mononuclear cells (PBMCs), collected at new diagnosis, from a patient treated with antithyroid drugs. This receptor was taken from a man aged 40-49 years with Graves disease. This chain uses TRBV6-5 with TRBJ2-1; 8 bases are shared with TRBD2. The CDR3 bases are TGTGCCAGCAGTTATGGCGGCGGGACTAGCTCCTACAATGAGCAGTTCTTC. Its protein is CASSYGGGTSSYNEQFF.